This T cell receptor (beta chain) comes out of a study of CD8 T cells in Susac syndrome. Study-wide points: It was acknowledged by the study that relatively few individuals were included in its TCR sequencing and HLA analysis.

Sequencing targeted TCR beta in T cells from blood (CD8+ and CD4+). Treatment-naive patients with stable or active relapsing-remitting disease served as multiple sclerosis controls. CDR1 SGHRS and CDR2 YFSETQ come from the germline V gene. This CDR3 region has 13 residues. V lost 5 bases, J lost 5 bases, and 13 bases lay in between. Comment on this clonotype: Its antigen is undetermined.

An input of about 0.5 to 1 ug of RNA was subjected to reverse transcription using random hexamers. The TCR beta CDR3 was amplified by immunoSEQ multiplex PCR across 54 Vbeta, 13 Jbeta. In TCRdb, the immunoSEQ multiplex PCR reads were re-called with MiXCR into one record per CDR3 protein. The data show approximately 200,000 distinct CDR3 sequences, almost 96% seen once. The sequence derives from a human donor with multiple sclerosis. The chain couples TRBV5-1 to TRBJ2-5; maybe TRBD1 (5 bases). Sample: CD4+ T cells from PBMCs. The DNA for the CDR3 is TGCGCCAGCAGAACCAGGGTGCGCGAGACCCAGTACTTC. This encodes CASRTRVRETQYF.